This T cell receptor beta chain was sequenced for a study of blood T cell repertoires in COVID-19. The germline gives CDR1 SGHTA, CDR2 FQGNSA. This CDR3 comprises 15 residues. The V gene lost 1 base and the J gene lost 3 bases, with 12 bases spanning the gap. TCRdb's table, derived via immunoSEQ multiplex PCR, lists solely in-frame clones and lacks some. There are 250,000 to 300,000 clones in the sample; around four fifths occur only once, and approximately 4.3% lies in the top ten. Study members were between roughly 18 and 100 years old and lived in fewer than 30 US regions. The J gene is TRBJ1-2, the V gene TRBV7-2; D ambiguous. Sequenced input: PBMCs or T cells enriched from blood (not recorded which). The clonotype was recovered from a man in his thirties or forties with acute COVID-19. CDR3 DNA sequence: TGTGCCAGCAGCTTAGTGGGCCGATCTGACTATGGCTACACCTTC. This gives the protein CASSLVGRSDYGYTF.